One and the same sample provided the 28 T cell receptor beta chains below, sequenced in a study of spatial heterogeneity in lung cancer. Study-level findings and limits: Tumoral mutation counts were tracked by counts of expanded intratumoral alpha and beta TCRs.

These receptors' targets are unknown. Described time point: sample taken at primary tumor resection. TCRdb recomputed calls from the 5' RACE reads with MiXCR, one row per CDR3 protein. The table records some 97,000 distinct CDR3 sequences, 4.4% of them present only once. The material was lung tumor tissue, obtained at surgery. Source of these receptors: a male donor with early-stage non-small cell lung cancer.

This clonotype was counted many times. The chain joins TRBV20-1 to TRBJ1-4, with 7 bases matching TRBD1. The CDR3 sequence is 15 residues long. J lost 2 bases, V lost 4 bases, and 7 bases had no gene match. Germline CDR1 and CDR2: DFQATT and SNEGSKA (reference sequence). CDR3: CSATRQGGTNEKLFF. The DNA of the CDR3 is TGCAGTGCTACACGACAGGGAGGGACTAATGAAAAACTGTTTTTT.

The table lists this clonotype with a few counts. The CDR3 bases are TGTGCCAGCAGGGGGTACAGGGGGGCCTACGAGCAGTACTTC. It codes for CASRGYRGAYEQYF. The rearrangement joins TRBV28 to TRBJ2-7; 8 nucleotides align to TRBD1. The length of the CDR3 is 14 residues. V was pared by 6 bases and J by 2 bases, with 6 bases of the junction left unmatched. Germline V gives CDR1 MDHEN, CDR2 SYDVKM.

In its sample, this clonotype was seen a few times. The rearrangement uses TRBV28 and TRBJ2-1; weak D call: TRBD2 (5 bases). Per germline, CDR1 MDHEN and CDR2 SYDVKM. V was clipped by 6 bases and J by 12 bases, with 18 bases between them. This CDR3 has 13 amino acids. The CDR3 is CASRPHGSGWQFF. In DNA, the CDR3 is TGTGCCAGCAGACCGCATGGGAGCGGATGGCAGTTCTTC.

This clonotype was recorded at least ten times. The chain combines TRBV14 with TRBJ2-3; no clear D gene. Germline CDR1 is SGHDN and CDR2 is FVKESK. The CDR3 sequence is 18 residues long. Between the trimmed V and J ends, which lost 4 bases and 0 bases, there was a span of 20 bases. The CDR3 nucleotides read TGTGCCAGCAGCCTTGTTTTCCTCGACGGGCATAGCACAGATACGCAGTATTTT. Its protein is CASSLVFLDGHSTDTQYF.

This clonotype appeared many times. The chain combines TRBV29-1 with TRBJ2-5; D gene ambiguous. Germline assignment: CDR1 SQVTM and CDR2 ANQGSEA. The CDR3 has 12 residues. The V end was cut by 3 bases, the J end by 2 bases, with 7 bases between. Written as DNA, the CDR3 is TGCAGCGTTGACCCCGGACAAGAGACCCAGTACTTC. It specifies CSVDPGQETQYF.

This clonotype came up many times. This sequence joins TRBV6-6 and TRBJ1-1, with a tentative D call TRBD1 (5 bases). The CDR3 length is 11 residues. Germline loops: CDR1 MNHNY, CDR2 SVGAGI (reference sequence). Trimming took 8 bases from V and 3 from J, leaving 7 bases between them. CDR3 DNA: TGTGCCAGCGACAGTTACACTGAAGCTTTCTTT. Translating gives CASDSYTEAFF.

Many counts were recorded for this clonotype. The chain is built from TRBV2 and TRBJ2-1, with D unclear. The CDR3 spans 14 residues. Germline loops: CDR1 SNHLY, CDR2 FYNNEI. V was clipped by 1 base and J by 3 bases, with 7 bases between them. CDR3 coding DNA: TGTGCCAGCAGTGAAGTTGGGTTCTACAATGAGCAGTTCTTC. Encoded protein: CASSEVGFYNEQFF.

This clonotype was recorded many times. The chain carries TRBV5-1 and TRBJ2-1, with 10 bases that match TRBD2. The CDR3 is made up of 15 amino acids. Trimming removed 3 bases from V and 8 bases from J; junction bases left unmatched: 8. Germline-derived CDR1 and CDR2 are SGHRS and YFSETQ. DNA for the CDR3: TGCGCCAGCAGCTCGCCAGCGGGAGGGAGCGATGAGCAGTTCTTC. Amino acids: CASSSPAGGSDEQFF.

The table lists this clonotype with a few counts. V usage is TRBV5-1 and J usage is TRBJ1-2; 7 bases are shared with TRBD1. The CDR3 extends over 14 amino acids. CDR1 and CDR2 from the germline V gene are SGHRS and YFSETQ. Losses at the gene ends were 4 bases for V and 5 bases for J; bases not matched to a gene: 8. CDR3 coding DNA: TGCGCCAGCAGCCCATTACAGGGGTTGTATGGCTACACCTTC. Amino acid sequence: CASSPLQGLYGYTF.

This clonotype was seen many times. This sequence joins TRBV27 and TRBJ1-1; D is undetermined. In germline, CDR1 is MNHEY, CDR2 SMNVEV (reference sequence). V gave up 2 bases and J gave up 8 bases, with 12 bases separating them. CDR3 length: 13 amino acids. Written as DNA, the CDR3 is TGTGCCAGCAGTTTAGGGCCACGCCGGGAAGCTTTCTTT. Protein: CASSLGPRREAFF.

This clonotype was detected many times. DNA of the CDR3: TGCAGCGTTGCCGAGTCGGGGTACTCCTACGAGCAGTACTTC. It specifies CSVAESGYSYEQYF. This chain connects TRBV29-1 to TRBJ2-7; maybe TRBD2 (5 bases). Germline V CDR1 and CDR2: SQVTM, ANQGSEA. V lost 4 bases to trimming and J lost 0 bases, with 13 bases between them. The CDR3 is made up of 14 amino acids.

In its sample, this clonotype was seen many times. The genes are TRBV28 and TRBJ1-2; TRBD1 is a possible D gene (6 bases). Trimming shortened V by 5 bases and J by 4 bases, and 20 bases separated the two germline ends. Germline assignment: CDR1 MDHEN and CDR2 SYDVKM. This CDR3 comprises 16 residues. The CDR3 region is CASSQMQGYQVYGYTF. CDR3 DNA: TGTGCCAGCAGTCAAATGCAGGGGTATCAGGTCTATGGCTACACCTTC.

This clonotype came up many times. This chain connects TRBV2 to TRBJ2-1; 11 nucleotides match TRBD2. V lost 5 bases to trimming and J lost 7 bases; unmatched junction nucleotides: 7. The germline V gene encodes CDR1 SNHLY and CDR2 FYNNEI. The CDR3 runs to 15 residues. DNA of the CDR3: TGTGCCAGCAGTCTTAGCGGGAGGGAGGGGAATGAGCAGTTCTTC. It specifies CASSLSGREGNEQFF. The variable domain in full, completed from reference TRBV2 and TRBJ2-1, reads EPEVTQTPSHQVTQMGQEVILRCVPISNHLYFYWYRQILGQKVEFLVSFYNNEISEKSEIFDDQFSVERPDGSNFTLKIRSTKLEDSAMYFCASSLSGREGNEQFFGPGTRLTVL.

J is TRBJ2-1 and V is TRBV7-2, with 7 bases matching TRBD2. CDR3 length: 15 amino acids. With V trimmed by 2 bases and J by 4 bases, 5 bases remained unmatched. Germline assignment: CDR1 SGHTA and CDR2 FQGNSA. The CDR3 nucleotides read TGTGCCAGCAGCTTAAGGCGGGAGCGGTACAATGAGCAGTTCTTC. This encodes CASSLRRERYNEQFF.

This clonotype was picked up many times. The V gene is TRBV20-1, the J gene TRBJ2-7, with D possibly being TRBD1 (6 bases). Trimming shortened V by 1 base and J by 3 bases, and 16 bases separated the two germline ends. CDR1 is DFQATT, CDR2 SNEGSKA, per germline (reference sequence). CDR3 length equals 15 residues. The CDR3 spells CSARAINRVFYEQYF. Here the CDR3 DNA reads TGCAGTGCTAGAGCCATCAACAGGGTGTTCTACGAGCAGTACTTC.

This clonotype was recorded at least ten times. This chain links TRBV6-6 with TRBJ2-3; 7 bases line up with TRBD1. CDR3 length: 15 residues. Germline V gene lookup returns CDR1 MNHNY and CDR2 SVGAGI (reference sequence). CDR3 sequence reads: CGSWGTEEGADTQYF. The CDR3 DNA sequence: TGTGGATCCTGGGGGACAGAAGAAGGTGCAGATACGCAGTATTTT.

This clonotype was picked up a small number of times. The chain employs TRBV13 and TRBJ2-5; D tentatively fits TRBD1 or TRBD2 (6 bases each). The ends were cut back, 3 bases at V and 3 bases at J, with 11 bases in the middle. The CDR3 totals 14 residues. The V gene's germline CDR1 is PRHDT and CDR2 FYEKMQ (reference sequence). The CDR3 DNA reads TGTGCCAGCAGCTTGACGGGGGCTAAAGAGACCCAGTACTTC. Translation: CASSLTGAKETQYF.

The chain has TRBV5-1 and TRBJ2-3, with D possibly called TRBD1 or TRBD2 (5 bases each). The CDR3 consists of 14 residues. Germline assignment: CDR1 SGHRS and CDR2 YFSETQ. Trimming took off 5 bases at V and 0 bases at J, with 10 bases between the two ends. In nucleotides, the CDR3 is TGCGCCAGCAGGGGATGGGACAGCACAGATACGCAGTATTTT. It codes for CASRGWDSTDTQYF.

This clonotype was detected ten times or more. This rearrangement joins TRBV5-1 to TRBJ2-3; 8 bases fit TRBD2. Germline CDR1 reads SGHRS; CDR2 reads YFSETQ. The CDR3 loop spans 11 amino acids. J gave up 13 bases and V 6 bases, and 7 bases lay outside the gene matches. The CDR3 coding sequence is TGCGCCAGCACCAGTAGCGGGATGGAGTATTTT. Its protein product is CASTSSGMEYF.

This clonotype was found many times. The chain employs TRBV24-1 and TRBJ1-2, with D possibly matching TRBD1 (6 bases). CDR1 and CDR2 from the germline V gene are KGHDR and SFDVKD. Trimming removed 6 bases at V and 6 bases at J, with 13 bases between. The CDR3 spans 13 residues. The CDR3 is CATSHSQGDGYTF. CDR3 in DNA: TGTGCCACCAGTCACTCACAGGGCGATGGCTACACCTTC.

The gene calls are TRBV28 and TRBJ2-7; weak D call: TRBD1 (6 bases). CDR1 is MDHEN, CDR2 SYDVKM, per germline. CDR3 length equals 14 residues. The V end was cut by 6 bases, the J end by 2 bases, with 14 bases between. The CDR3 spells CASSHRDNTYEQYF. DNA of the CDR3: TGTGCCAGCAGCCACCGGGACAATACCTACGAGCAGTACTTC.

This clonotype was seen repeatedly, ten times or more. Here the CDR3 DNA reads TGTGCCAGCAGGGGGCCCGAGACCCAGTACTTC. It codes for CASRGPETQYF. The rearrangement uses TRBV11-2 and TRBJ2-5, with TRBD1 as a possible D gene (5 bases). V lost 6 bases, J lost 5 bases, and 7 bases lay in between. The CDR3 contains 11 residues. Looked up from germline, CDR1 is SGHAT and CDR2 is FQNNGV. Based on the CDR3 plus reference TRBV11-2 and TRBJ2-5, the full variable domain is EAGVAQSPRYKIIEKRQSVAFWCNPISGHATLYWYQQILGQGPKLLIQFQNNGVVDDSQLPKDRFSAERLKGVDSTLKIQPAKLEDSAVYLCASRGPETQYFGPGTRLLVL.

This clonotype was seen a few times. CDR3 in DNA: TGTGCCAGCAGCCCTCGACAGGCTAGGACTGAAGCTTTCTTT. Translation gives CASSPRQARTEAFF. The chain links TRBV21-1 to TRBJ1-1; the D call TRBD1 from the table was never checked on the DNA. TRBV21-1 is a documented pseudogene. The CDR3 is made up of 14 amino acids.

This clonotype is judged large. V and J are TRBV7-2 and TRBJ2-2, with D perhaps TRBD2 (6 bases). The V gene lost 1 base and the J gene lost 4 bases, with 13 bases spanning the gap. From germline, CDR1 is SGHTA and CDR2 FQGNSA. CDR3 length equals 16 residues. The CDR3 bases are TGTGCCAGCAGCTTAGTTGCGGGGTTGGCCACCGGGGAGCTGTTTTTT. Amino acids: CASSLVAGLATGELFF.

The rearrangement links TRBV4-1 to TRBJ2-7; D gene ambiguous. Germline CDR1 reads MGHRA; CDR2 reads YSYEKL. CDR3 size: 15 residues. The V end was cut by 0 bases, the J end by 2 bases, with 11 bases between. CDR3 amino acids: CASSQDSRRPYEQYF. CDR3 bases: TGCGCCAGCAGCCAAGACAGCCGGCGGCCCTACGAGCAGTACTTC.

The V call is TRBV11-3, the J call TRBJ2-1; D is ambiguous. The germline V gene encodes CDR1 SGHNT and CDR2 YENEEA. The CDR3 covers 13 residues. Trimming shortened V by 4 bases and J by 5 bases, and 9 bases separated the two germline ends. The CDR3 DNA is TGTGCCAGCAGCTCCAGATGGGACAATGAGCAGTTCTTC. As protein: CASSSRWDNEQFF.

This clonotype has a count of ten or more. The V gene is TRBV10-3, the J gene TRBJ1-4, with unresolved D. V was cut by 3 bases and J by 4 bases, with 12 bases left in between. CDR1 is ENHRY and CDR2 is SYGVKD in the germline V gene. The CDR3 runs 15 residues. The CDR3 region is CAISDVGSGNEKLFF. DNA for the CDR3: TGTGCCATCAGTGACGTCGGCTCTGGTAATGAAAAACTGTTTTTT.

With regard to this clonotype: A much larger clonotype is one base distant, so this may be a read error. CDR3 in DNA: TGTGCCAACAGCATGGACAGCACAGATACGCAGTATTTT. As protein: CANSMDSTDTQYF. J is TRBJ2-3 and V is TRBV7-9; D unclear. Germline V gene lookup returns CDR1 SEHNR and CDR2 FQNEAQ (reference sequence). The CDR3 contains 13 residues.